These 7 T cell receptor beta chains share one sample of origin, sequenced in a study of tumor-infiltrating lymphocytes in primary liver carcinoma (dated by TCRdb to 2016 to 2017). Without any cell sorting, total RNA and DNA were co-extracted from about 20-30 mg of bulk tissue using the AllPrep DNA/RNA mini kit. Sequencing took place on an Illumina HiSeq 2500. A constant-region primer and ProtoScript II reverse transcriptase were used to reverse-transcribe TCRbeta-specific cDNA from around 530 ng total RNA. TCRbeta libraries were built with three nested multiplex PCR rounds, a slightly modified ARM-PCR procedure. Each of the first two PCR rounds ran for approximately 10 cycles using multiplex TRBV1-TRBV30 forward primers together with a Cbeta reverse primer. The public reads were reprocessed in TCRdb via fastp at Q25 and MiXCR, keeping in-frame beta chains. Each entry is one CDR3 protein sequence, shown with its most common DNA and genes. The sample contains fewer than 90,000 distinct CDR3 sequences, about three quarters of them found a single time. Of the sample, approximately 19% is held by the ten largest clones.

Specimen: liver tumor tissue from sampling region 1. Read against the paper, the sample's cell subset or site label means: tumor region T1, superior pole. All receptors come from a middle-aged man with primary liver carcinoma and hepatitis B virus infection.

In regard to this clonotype: No conserved phenylalanine or tryptophan is present at the end of the CDR3, so a read error is the likely explanation. This chain joins TRBV28 and TRBJ1-2; 8 bases map to TRBD1. This CDR3 spans 13 amino acids. V was clipped by 6 bases and J by 11 bases; unmatched bases: 11. Germline CDR1 reads MDHEN; CDR2 reads SYDVKM. This chain's CDR3 is CASSSTGGDGYTI. Written as DNA, the CDR3 is TGTGCCAGCAGCTCCACAGGGGGAGACGGTTACACCATC.

This clonotype was seen more than once but under ten times. An end of the junction does not agree with germline; a read error may underlie this. The V call is TRBV6-6, the J call TRBJ1-5, with 8 bases that match TRBD1. Germline V CDR1 and CDR2: MNHNY, SVGAGI (reference sequence). This CDR3 spans 13 amino acids. Here the CDR3 reads CASSPGGGQPRHF. CDR3 DNA sequence: TGTGCCAGCAGTCCAGGGGGCGGACAGCCCCGGCACTTT.

Regarding this clonotype: The germline gene is not matched at one end of the junction; a read error may be the cause. The chain is built from TRBV4-1 and TRBJ2-7; possibly TRBD1 for D (6 bases). Germline loops: CDR1 MGHRA, CDR2 YSYEKL. This CDR3 has 14 residues. The CDR3 region is CASRQVGAAGEQYF. The CDR3 DNA sequence: TGCGCCAGCAGACAAGTGGGGGCGGCGGGCGAGCAGTACTTC.

The chain joins TRBV19 to TRBJ1-5; a weak D match, TRBD1 (6 bases). The J call could be wrong; TRBJ2-3 is a better fit for the DNA end. The CDR3 consists of 15 residues. CDR1 is LNHDA and CDR2 is SQIVND in the germline V gene (reference sequence). CDR3 amino acids: CASTMDSHSSQPQYF. In nucleotides, the CDR3 is TGTGCCAGTACTATGGACAGCCATAGCAGTCAGCCCCAGTATTTT.

Notes on this clonotype: A read error may produce the germline difference seen at one junction end. The chain employs TRBV11-2 and TRBJ2-3; TRBD2 agrees at 7 bases. Germline CDR1 reads SGHAT; CDR2 reads FQNNGV. This CDR3 has 13 residues. The CDR3 sequence is CASSLGGRDTHYF. In DNA, the CDR3 is TGTGCCAGCAGCTTAGGGGGGAGGGATACGCACTATTTT.

A remark on this clonotype: This clone may be a read error of a much larger clone one base away. The rearrangement uses TRBV30 and TRBJ1-2; 8 positions match TRBD1. Losses at the gene ends were 2 bases for V and 5 bases for J; bases not matched to a gene: 7. CDR1 is GTSNPN, CDR2 SVGIG, per germline (reference sequence). The CDR3 runs to 14 residues. Written as DNA, the CDR3 is TGTGCCTGGAGTTACATACAGGGGGAATATGGCTACACCTTC. This codes for CAWSYIQGEYGYTF.

Points on this clonotype: Mismatch with germline at one junction end may stem from a read error. The rearrangement links TRBV6-1 to TRBJ2-5; D may be TRBD1 (5 bases). From germline, CDR1 is MNHNS and CDR2 SASEGT. CDR3 length equals 13 residues. CDR3 sequence reads: CASSPDREETQYF. The CDR3 coding sequence is TGTGCCAGCAGTCCAGACAGAGAAGAGACCCAGTATTTC.